This T cell receptor (beta chain) was retrieved from a study of blood T cell repertoires in COVID-19. Study-wide context: Samples representing acute and convalescent COVID-19 were sourced from the United States, Italy and Spain. Nucleic acid was either cDNA or gDNA, and it came from T cells, B-cell-depleted T cells, or PBMCs.

Produced via immunoSEQ multiplex PCR; TCRdb's table is partial and in-frame only. This sample has fewer than 400,000 clones, with around 80% found just once. V lost 10 bases to trimming and J lost 3 bases; unmatched junction nucleotides: 5. Germline-derived CDR1 and CDR2 are SGHNT and YENEEA. This CDR3 is 14 amino acids long. The sequence was obtained from a man aged 25 to 40 with active or convalescent COVID-19. This chain joins TRBV11-3 and TRBJ1-6, with 8 bases matching TRBD1. Material: peripheral blood. This CDR3 reads CAIKGQDYNSPLHF. The CDR3 nucleotides are TGTGCCATTAAGGGACAGGACTATAATTCACCCCTCCACTTT.